This T cell receptor (beta chain) originates from a study of OX40 agonist ivuxolimab in advanced cancers. Germline V gene data show CDR1 as SGHAT and CDR2 as FQNNGV. The CDR3 has 15 amino acids. V was pared by 4 bases and J by 5 bases, with 7 bases of the junction left unmatched. Libraries were prepared by immunoSEQ multiplex PCR; TCRdb keeps only in-frame clonotypes and omits some of them. The sample consists of about 88,000 clones, approximately 85% of them appearing once. The receptor was isolated from an adult with an advanced solid tumor such as melanoma, head and neck, liver or kidney cancer. The rearrangement joins TRBV11-2 to TRBJ1-4, with TRBD1 matching over 7 bases. The material sequenced was CD4+ or CD8+ T cells sorted from blood, taken in a trial of the OX40 agonist ivuxolimab. CDR3: CASSSHRDRNEKLFF. In nucleotides, the CDR3 is TGTGCCAGCAGCTCCCACCGGGACAGAAATGAAAAACTGTTTTTT.